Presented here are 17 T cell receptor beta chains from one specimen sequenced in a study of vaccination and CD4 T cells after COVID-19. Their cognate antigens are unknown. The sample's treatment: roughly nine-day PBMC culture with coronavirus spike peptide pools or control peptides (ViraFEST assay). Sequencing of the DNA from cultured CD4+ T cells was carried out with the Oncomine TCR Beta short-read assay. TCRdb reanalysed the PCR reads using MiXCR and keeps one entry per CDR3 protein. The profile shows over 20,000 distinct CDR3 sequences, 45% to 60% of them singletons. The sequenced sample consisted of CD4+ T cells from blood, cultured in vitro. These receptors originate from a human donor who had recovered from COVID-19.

The CDR3 protein is CATSREVAGVDGYTF. The DNA for the CDR3 is TGTGCCACCAGCAGAGAAGTGGCAGGGGTAGATGGCTACACCTTC. The gene calls are TRBV15 and TRBJ1-2; tentative D call: TRBD1 (6 bases). From germline, CDR1 is LNHNV and CDR2 YYDKDF (reference sequence). CDR3 length: 15 amino acids. The V end lost 0 bases, the J end lost 6 bases, and 14 bases lay between the germline ends.

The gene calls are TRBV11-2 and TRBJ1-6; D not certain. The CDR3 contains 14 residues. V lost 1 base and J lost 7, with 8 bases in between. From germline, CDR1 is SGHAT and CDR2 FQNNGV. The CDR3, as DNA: TGTGCCAGCAGCTTAGTTTATGGGAATTCACCCCTCCACTTT. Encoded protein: CASSLVYGNSPLHF.

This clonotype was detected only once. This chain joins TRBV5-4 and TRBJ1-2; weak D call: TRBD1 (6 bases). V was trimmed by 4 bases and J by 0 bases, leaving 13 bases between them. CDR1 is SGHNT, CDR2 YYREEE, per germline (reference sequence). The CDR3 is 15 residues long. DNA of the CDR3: TGTGCCAGCAGCCTGGACAGATTTTCTAACTATGGCTACACCTTC. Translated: CASSLDRFSNYGYTF.

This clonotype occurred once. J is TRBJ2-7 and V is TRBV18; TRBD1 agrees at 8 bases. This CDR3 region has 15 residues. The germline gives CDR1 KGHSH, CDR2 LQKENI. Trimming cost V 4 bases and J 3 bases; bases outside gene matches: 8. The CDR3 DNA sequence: TGTGCCAGCTCACTCGGACAGGGCACCCTCTACGAGCAGTACTTC. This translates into CASSLGQGTLYEQYF. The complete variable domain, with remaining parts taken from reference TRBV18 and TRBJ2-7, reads NAGVMQNPRHLVRRRGQEARLRCSPMKGHSHVYWYRQLPEEGLKFMVYLQKENIIDESGMPKERFSAEFPKEGPSILRIQQVVRGDSAAYFCASSLGQGTLYEQYFGPGTRLTVT.

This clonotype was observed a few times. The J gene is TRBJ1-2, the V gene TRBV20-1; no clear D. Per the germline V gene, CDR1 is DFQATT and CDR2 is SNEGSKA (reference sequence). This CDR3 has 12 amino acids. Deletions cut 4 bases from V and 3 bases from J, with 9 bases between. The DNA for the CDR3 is TGCAGTGCTACCCCCGGGGACTATGGCTACACCTTC. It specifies CSATPGDYGYTF.

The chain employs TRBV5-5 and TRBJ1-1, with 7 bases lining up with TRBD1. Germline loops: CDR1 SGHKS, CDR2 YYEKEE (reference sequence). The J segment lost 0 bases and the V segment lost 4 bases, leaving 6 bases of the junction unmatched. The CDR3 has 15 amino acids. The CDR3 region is CASSPLGGMNTEAFF. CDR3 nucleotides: TGTGCCAGCAGCCCGTTAGGGGGCATGAACACTGAAGCTTTCTTT.

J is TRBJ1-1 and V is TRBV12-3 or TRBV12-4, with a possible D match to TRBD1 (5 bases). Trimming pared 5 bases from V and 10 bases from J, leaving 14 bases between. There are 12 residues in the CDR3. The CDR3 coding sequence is TGTGCCAGCAGTGAGGGGAATTTCGGAGCTTTCTTT. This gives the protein CASSEGNFGAFF.

CDR3 sequence: CASIGQGVWNQPQHF. DNA for the CDR3: TGTGCCAGTATCGGACAGGGGGTTTGGAATCAGCCCCAGCATTTT. V usage is TRBV19 and J usage is TRBJ1-5; 10 positions match TRBD1. Germline-derived CDR1 and CDR2 are LNHDA and SQIVND (reference sequence). The CDR3 sequence is 15 residues long. V shed 7 bases, J shed 4 bases, and the junction held 7 bases outside the gene matches.

The CDR3 DNA reads as TGTGCCAGCGGGATGTTCAATCTAGCGGCCGGGGAGCTGTTTTTT. This translates into CASGMFNLAAGELFF. The chain combines TRBV6-1 with TRBJ2-2; TRBD2 matches at 7 bases. The ends lost 8 bases at V and 6 bases at J; junction bases unmatched: 12. This CDR3 is 15 amino acids long. In germline, CDR1 is MNHNS, CDR2 SASEGT.

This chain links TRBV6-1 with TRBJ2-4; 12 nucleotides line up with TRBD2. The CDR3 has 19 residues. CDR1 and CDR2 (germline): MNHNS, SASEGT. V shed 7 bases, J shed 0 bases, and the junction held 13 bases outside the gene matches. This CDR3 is CASTPRGLAGGLAKNIQYF. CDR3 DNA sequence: TGTGCCAGCACCCCAAGGGGTCTAGCGGGAGGGCTAGCCAAAAACATTCAGTACTTC.

This CDR3 reads CASSAQPGLAANEQFF. The CDR3 DNA is TGTGCCAGCAGCGCACAACCGGGACTAGCGGCGAATGAGCAGTTCTTC. The chain is built from TRBV7-2 and TRBJ2-1; 11 bases agree with TRBD2. The germline gives CDR1 SGHTA, CDR2 FQGNSA. The J segment lost 7 bases and the V segment lost 5 bases, leaving 10 bases of the junction unmatched. This CDR3 has 16 amino acids.

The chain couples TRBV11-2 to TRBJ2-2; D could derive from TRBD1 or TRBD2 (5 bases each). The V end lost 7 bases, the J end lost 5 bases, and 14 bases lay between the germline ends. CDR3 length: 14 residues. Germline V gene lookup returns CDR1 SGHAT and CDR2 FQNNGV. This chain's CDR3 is CASTLGPLTGELFF. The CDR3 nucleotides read TGTGCCAGCACCTTGGGACCACTAACCGGGGAGCTGTTTTTT.

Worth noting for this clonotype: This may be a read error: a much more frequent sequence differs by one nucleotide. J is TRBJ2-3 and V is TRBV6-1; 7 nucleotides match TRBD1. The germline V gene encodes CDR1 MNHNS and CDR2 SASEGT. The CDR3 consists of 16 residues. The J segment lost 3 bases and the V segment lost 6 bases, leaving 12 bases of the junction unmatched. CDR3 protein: CASRLRSQGVTDTQYF. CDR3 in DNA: TGTGCCAGCAGGCTTCGCTCCCAGGGGGTAACAGATACGCAGTATTTT.

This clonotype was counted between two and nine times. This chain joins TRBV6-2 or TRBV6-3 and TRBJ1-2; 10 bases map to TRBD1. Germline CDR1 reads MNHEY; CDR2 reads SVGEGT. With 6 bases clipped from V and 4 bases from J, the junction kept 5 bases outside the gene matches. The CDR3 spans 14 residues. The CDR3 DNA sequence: TGTGCCAGCAGAGGGACAGGGGTCGGCTATGGCTACACCTTC. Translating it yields CASRGTGVGYGYTF.

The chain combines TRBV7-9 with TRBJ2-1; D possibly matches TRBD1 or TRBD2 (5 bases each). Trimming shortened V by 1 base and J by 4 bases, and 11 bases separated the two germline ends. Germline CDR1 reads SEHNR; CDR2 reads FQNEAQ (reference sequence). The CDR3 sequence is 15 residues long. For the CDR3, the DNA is TGTGCCAGCAGCTTAGGAGGGGCTGTATACAATGAGCAGTTCTTC. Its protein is CASSLGGAVYNEQFF.

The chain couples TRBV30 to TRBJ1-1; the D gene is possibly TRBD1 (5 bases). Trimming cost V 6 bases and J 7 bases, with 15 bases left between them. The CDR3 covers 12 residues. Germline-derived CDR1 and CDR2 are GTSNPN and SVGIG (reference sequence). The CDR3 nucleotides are TGTGCCTGCCTGCGCGGGGGTCTTGAAGCTTTCTTT. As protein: CACLRGGLEAFF. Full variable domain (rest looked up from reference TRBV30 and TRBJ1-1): SQTIHQWPATLVQPVGSPLSLECTVEGTSNPNLYWYRQAAGRGLQLLFYSVGIGQISSEVPQNLSASRPQDRQFILSSKKLLLSDSGFYLCACLRGGLEAFFGQGTRLTVV.

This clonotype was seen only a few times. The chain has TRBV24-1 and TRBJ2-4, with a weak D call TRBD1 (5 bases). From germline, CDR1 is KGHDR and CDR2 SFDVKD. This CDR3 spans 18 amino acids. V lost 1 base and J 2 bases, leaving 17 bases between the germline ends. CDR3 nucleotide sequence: TGTGCCACCAGTGATTTTGTTGCCAGGGCGAGGACCAAAAACATTCAGTACTTC. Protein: CATSDFVARARTKNIQYF.